The clone carrying this T cell receptor (beta chain) occurred a few times. The CDR3 sequence is 14 residues long. CDR1 LNHDA and CDR2 SQIVND come from the germline V gene (reference sequence). Deletions cut 1 base from V and 8 bases from J, with 12 bases between. The sample originates from a study of T-cell memory formation after mild COVID-19. A single record per CDR3 protein comes from TCRdb applying MiXCR to the 5' RACE reads. The sample consists of hundreds of thousands of distinct CDR3 sequences, around 27% of them appearing once. J is TRBJ2-1 and V is TRBV19, with D possibly being TRBD1 or TRBD2 (6 bases each). This clonotype was sampled from an adult woman who had mild COVID-19 (a few samples of this study predate the infection). Cell type and time point are not known. Sequencing was done on a sample of PBMCs or a T cell subset sorted from them (not recorded which). The CDR3 loop is CASSIVPGADEQFF. CDR3 bases: TGTGCCAGTAGTATAGTCCCGGGGGCGGATGAGCAGTTCTTC.